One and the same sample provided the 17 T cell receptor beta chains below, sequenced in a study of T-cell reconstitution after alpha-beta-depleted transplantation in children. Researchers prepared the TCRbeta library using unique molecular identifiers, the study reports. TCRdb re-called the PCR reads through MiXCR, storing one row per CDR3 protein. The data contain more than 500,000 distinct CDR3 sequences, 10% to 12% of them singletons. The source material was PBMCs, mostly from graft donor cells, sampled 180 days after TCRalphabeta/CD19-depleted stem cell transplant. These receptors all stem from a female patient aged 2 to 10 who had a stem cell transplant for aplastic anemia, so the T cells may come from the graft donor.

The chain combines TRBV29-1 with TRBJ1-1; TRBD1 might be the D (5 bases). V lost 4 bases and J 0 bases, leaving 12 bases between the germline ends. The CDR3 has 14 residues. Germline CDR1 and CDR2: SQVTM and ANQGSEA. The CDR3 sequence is CSVGQSLMNTEAFF. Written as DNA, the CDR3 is TGCAGCGTTGGACAGTCCCTCATGAACACTGAAGCTTTCTTT.

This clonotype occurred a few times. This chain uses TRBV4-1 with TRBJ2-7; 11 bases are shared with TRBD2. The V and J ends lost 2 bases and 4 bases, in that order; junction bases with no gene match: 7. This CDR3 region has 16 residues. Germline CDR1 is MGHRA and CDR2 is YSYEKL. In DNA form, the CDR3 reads TGCGCCAGCAGCCAACTGCTACTAGCGGGAGAGTACGAGCAGTACTTC. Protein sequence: CASSQLLLAGEYEQYF.

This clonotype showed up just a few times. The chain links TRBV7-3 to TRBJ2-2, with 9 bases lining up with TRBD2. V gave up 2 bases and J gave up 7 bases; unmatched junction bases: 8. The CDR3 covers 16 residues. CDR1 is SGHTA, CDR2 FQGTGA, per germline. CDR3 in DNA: TGTGCCAGCAGCTTAGGTATAGCGGGAGTCAACGGGGAGCTGTTTTTT. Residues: CASSLGIAGVNGELFF.

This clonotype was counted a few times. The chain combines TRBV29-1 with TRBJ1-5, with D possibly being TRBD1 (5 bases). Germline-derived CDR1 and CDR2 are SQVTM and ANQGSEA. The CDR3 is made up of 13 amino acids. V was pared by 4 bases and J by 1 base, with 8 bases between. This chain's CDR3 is CSVAGTSNQPQHF. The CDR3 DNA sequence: TGCAGCGTTGCCGGGACCAGCAATCAGCCCCAGCATTTT.

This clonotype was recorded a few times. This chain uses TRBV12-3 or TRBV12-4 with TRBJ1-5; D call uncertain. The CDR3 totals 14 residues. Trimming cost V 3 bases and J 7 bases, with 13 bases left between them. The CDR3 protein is CASSFIGLRQPQHF. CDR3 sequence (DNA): TGTGCCAGCAGTTTCATCGGGCTCAGGCAGCCCCAGCATTTT.

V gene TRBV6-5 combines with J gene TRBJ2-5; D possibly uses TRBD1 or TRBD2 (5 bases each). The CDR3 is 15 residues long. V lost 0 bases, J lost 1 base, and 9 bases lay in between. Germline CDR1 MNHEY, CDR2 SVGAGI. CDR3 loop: CASSYSTGAQETQYF. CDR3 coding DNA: TGTGCCAGCAGTTACTCTACCGGGGCCCAAGAGACCCAGTACTTC.

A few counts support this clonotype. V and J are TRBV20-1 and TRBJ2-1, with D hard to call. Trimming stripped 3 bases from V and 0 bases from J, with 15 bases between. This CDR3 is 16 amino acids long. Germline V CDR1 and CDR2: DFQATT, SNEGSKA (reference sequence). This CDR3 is CSASNDLSSSYNEQFF. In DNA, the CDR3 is TGCAGTGCTAGCAACGACTTGTCAAGCTCCTACAATGAGCAGTTCTTC.

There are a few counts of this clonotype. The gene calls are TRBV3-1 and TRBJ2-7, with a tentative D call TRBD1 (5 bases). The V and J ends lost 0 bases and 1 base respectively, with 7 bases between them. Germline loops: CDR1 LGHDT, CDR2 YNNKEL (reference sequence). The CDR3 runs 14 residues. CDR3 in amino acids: CASSQDRVSYEQYF. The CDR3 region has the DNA TGTGCCAGCAGCCAAGACAGGGTTTCCTACGAGCAGTACTTC.

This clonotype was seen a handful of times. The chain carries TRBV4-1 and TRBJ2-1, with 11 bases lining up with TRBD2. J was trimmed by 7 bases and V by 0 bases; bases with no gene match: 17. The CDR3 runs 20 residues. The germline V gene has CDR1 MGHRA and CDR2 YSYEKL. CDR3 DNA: TGCGCCAGCAGCCAAGATAGTCGGGAAGCGAGGCTAGCGGGAGGTAATGAGCAGTTCTTC. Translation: CASSQDSREARLAGGNEQFF.

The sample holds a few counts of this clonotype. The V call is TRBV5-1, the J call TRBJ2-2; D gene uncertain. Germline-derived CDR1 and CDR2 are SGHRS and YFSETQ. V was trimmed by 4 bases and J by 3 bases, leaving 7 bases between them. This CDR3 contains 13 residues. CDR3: CASSPGDTGELFF. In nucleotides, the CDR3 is TGCGCCAGCAGCCCTGGGGACACCGGGGAGCTGTTTTTT.

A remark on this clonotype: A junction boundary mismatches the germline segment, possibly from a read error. The CDR3 region has the DNA TGTGCCAGCAGCGTAGTGGGACTCTACGATGAGCAGTTCTTC. Its translation: CASSVVGLYDEQFF. The V gene is TRBV9, the J gene TRBJ2-1; D might be TRBD2 (6 bases). Germline V CDR1 and CDR2: SGDLS, YYNGEE. The CDR3 length is 14 residues.

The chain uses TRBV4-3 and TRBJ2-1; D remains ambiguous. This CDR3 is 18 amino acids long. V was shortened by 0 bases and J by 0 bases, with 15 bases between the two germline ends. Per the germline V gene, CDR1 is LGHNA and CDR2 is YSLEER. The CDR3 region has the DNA TGCGCCAGCAGCCAAGATCCAGGATTCTTTAGCTCCTACAATGAGCAGTTCTTC. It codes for CASSQDPGFFSSYNEQFF.

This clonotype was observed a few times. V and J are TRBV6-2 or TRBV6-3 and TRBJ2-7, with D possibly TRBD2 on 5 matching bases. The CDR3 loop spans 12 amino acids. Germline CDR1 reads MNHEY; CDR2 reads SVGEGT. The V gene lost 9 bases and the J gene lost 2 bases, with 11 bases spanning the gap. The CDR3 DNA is TGTGCCAGTCTGGAGGTTCCCTACGAGCAGTACTTC. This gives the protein CASLEVPYEQYF.

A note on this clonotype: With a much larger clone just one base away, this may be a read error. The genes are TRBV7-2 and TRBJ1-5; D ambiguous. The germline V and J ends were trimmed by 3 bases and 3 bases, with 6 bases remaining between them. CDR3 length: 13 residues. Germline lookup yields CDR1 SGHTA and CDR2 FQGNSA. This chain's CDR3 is CASSFWVNQPQHF. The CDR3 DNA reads TGTGCCAGCAGCTTCTGGGTCAATCAGCCCCAGCATTTT.

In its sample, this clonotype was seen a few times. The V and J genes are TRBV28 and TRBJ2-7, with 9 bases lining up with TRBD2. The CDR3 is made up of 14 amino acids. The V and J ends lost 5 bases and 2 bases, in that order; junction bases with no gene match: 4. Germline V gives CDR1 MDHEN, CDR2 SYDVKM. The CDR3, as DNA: TGTGCCAGCAGTCGGACTAGCGTCACCTACGAGCAGTACTTC. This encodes CASSRTSVTYEQYF.

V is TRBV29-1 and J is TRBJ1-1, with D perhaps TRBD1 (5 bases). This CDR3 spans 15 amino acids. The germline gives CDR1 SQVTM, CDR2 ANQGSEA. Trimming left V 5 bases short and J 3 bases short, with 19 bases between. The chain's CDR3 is CSVLGQGGMDTEAFF. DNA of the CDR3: TGCAGCGTTTTGGGGCAGGGCGGGATGGACACTGAAGCTTTCTTT.

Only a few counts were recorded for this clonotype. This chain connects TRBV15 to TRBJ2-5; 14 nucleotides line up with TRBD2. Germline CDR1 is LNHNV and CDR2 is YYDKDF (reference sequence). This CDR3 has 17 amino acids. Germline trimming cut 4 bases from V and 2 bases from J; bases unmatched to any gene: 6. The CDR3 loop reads CATSKPGLAGAQETQYF. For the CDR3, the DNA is TGTGCCACCAGCAAGCCGGGACTAGCGGGAGCGCAAGAGACCCAGTACTTC.